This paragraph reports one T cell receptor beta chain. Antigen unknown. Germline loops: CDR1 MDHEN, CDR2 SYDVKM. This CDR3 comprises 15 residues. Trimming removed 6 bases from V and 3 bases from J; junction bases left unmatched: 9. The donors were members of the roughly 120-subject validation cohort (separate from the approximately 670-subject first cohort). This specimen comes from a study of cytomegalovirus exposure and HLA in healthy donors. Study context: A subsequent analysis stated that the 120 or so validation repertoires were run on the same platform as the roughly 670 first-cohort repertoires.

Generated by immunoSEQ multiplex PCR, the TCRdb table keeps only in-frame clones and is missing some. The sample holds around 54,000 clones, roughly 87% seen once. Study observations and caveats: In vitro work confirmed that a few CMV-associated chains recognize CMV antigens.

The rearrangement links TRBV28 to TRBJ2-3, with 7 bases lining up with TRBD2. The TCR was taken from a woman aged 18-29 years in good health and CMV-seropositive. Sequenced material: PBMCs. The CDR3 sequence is CASRPIAGKTDTQYF. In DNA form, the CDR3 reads TGTGCCAGCAGACCGATAGCGGGTAAAACAGATACGCAGTATTTT.